Below, 5 T cell receptor beta chains from the same sample are listed, as sequenced in a study of T cell responses to AZD1222 COVID-19 vaccine. Sequencing was performed with immunoSEQ multiplex PCR; in TCRdb, only in-frame clones are kept and a portion is missing. Of 100,000 to 120,000 clones listed, 85% to 95% are singletons. The material sequenced was peripheral blood, taken on day 0 of AZD1222 vaccination. These receptors originate from an adult in good health.

The V call is TRBV27, the J call TRBJ2-1, with TRBD1 matching 9 bases. V shed 3 bases and J 12 bases; nucleotides not matched to a gene: 6. The CDR3 is made up of 13 amino acids. Germline V lookup: CDR1 MNHEY, CDR2 SMNVEV (reference sequence). CDR3 nucleotides: TGTGCCAGCAGTTTTTCTACAGGGGGCTGGCAGTTCTTC. This sequence encodes CASSFSTGGWQFF.

This clone was counted a few times. This chain joins TRBV9 and TRBJ2-2; 7 bases are a match to TRBD1. The CDR3 totals 15 residues. Germline V gene lookup returns CDR1 SGDLS and CDR2 YYNGEE. The junction had 6 bases not matched to a gene; V was cut back by 4 bases and J by 3 bases. CDR3 amino acids: CASSYTGQYTGELFF. Written as DNA, the CDR3 is TGTGCCAGCAGCTACACGGGACAGTACACCGGGGAGCTGTTTTTT.

CDR3 bases: TGTGCCAGCTCACCACCGGGTCTAGCGGGGGATGAGCAGTTCTTC. Encoded protein: CASSPPGLAGDEQFF. The chain is built from TRBV18 and TRBJ2-1; TRBD2 agrees at 10 bases. The germline V gene encodes CDR1 KGHSH and CDR2 LQKENI. The ends lost 0 bases at V and 8 bases at J; junction bases unmatched: 4. This CDR3 contains 15 residues.

This chain links TRBV27 with TRBJ1-1; no definite D call. Trimming stripped 5 bases from V and 0 bases from J, with 13 bases between. Germline values: CDR1 MNHEY, CDR2 SMNVEV (reference sequence). The CDR3 extends over 15 amino acids. DNA for the CDR3: TGTGCCAGCAGTACTATCCCAACAGTGAACACTGAAGCTTTCTTT. Protein sequence: CASSTIPTVNTEAFF.

V is TRBV5-6 and J is TRBJ1-2; perhaps TRBD1 as D (5 bases). V lost 2 bases, J lost 5 bases, and 16 bases lay in between. The CDR3 has 15 residues. Germline CDR1 and CDR2: SGHDT and YYEEEE. The CDR3, as DNA: TGTGCCAGCAGCTTCGTGACAGCGGTGGGGTATGGCTACACCTTC. Protein: CASSFVTAVGYGYTF.